These T cell receptor beta chains were read from a single sample in a study of persistence of HIV-infected CD4 T cells. Data came from immunoSEQ multiplex PCR; TCRdb stores just in-frame clones and leaves some out. The table shows 37,000 or so clones, with approximately 80% occurring only once. Their antigen targets remain unknown. The sample in question was CD4+ T cells sorted from PBMCs after 18-hour stimulation, obtained from a patient who received antiretroviral therapy. The receptors originated from an adult man with HIV who was CMV-seropositive. The CDR3 runs from the conserved cysteine through the conserved F or W. Rows may omit the clone size; those that give it use once, few, many or a size class.

V: TRBV2
size: -
CDR3: CASKNQGGKEKLFF

V: TRBV7-9
size: -
CDR3: CASTGNEQFF

V: TRBV18
size: -
CDR3: CASSPDRAKSNQPQHF

V: TRBV23-1
size: -
CDR3: CASSQRKGPNQPQHF

V: TRBV4-1
size: -
CDR3: CASSQGDTKRRQFF

V: TRBV24-1
size: once
CDR3: CATSDLQIGTGRYEQYF

V: TRBV7-9
size: once
CDR3: CASSPTRGEDNEQFF

V: TRBV19
size: -
CDR3: CASSRPGQGGNSPLHF

V: TRBV19
size: -
CDR3: CASSTYPFNEQFF

V: TRBV19
size: -
CDR3: CASRTGVDNQPQHF

V: TRBV6-5
size: -
CDR3: CASNSGRISYNEQFF

V: TRBV19
size: few
CDR3: CASSFTGIGSNQPQHF

V: TRBV5-1
size: -
CDR3: CASSPPAAGINEQFF

V: TRBV10-3
size: -
CDR3: CAISVGGNQPQHF

V: TRBV11-3
size: few
CDR3: CASSLDEKGRGTGELFF

V: TRBV6-5
size: -
CDR3: CASRLNTEAFF

V: TRBV5-1
size: -
CDR3: CASASRPLGLTTGELFF

V: TRBV7-9
size: -
CDR3: CASFQAGGFNGYTF

V: TRBV6-5
size: -
CDR3: CASLRTGLFTGELFF

V: TRBV2
size: few
CDR3: CASSDDSYGYTF

V: TRBV3-1/TRBV3-2
size: few
CDR3: CASSQDFRQFSPLHF

V: TRBV30
size: -
CDR3: CAWRQQGNNQPQHF

V: TRBV7-3
size: -
CDR3: CASSPLGVRGTGELFF

V: TRBV7-6
size: few
CDR3: CASSLAREYTGELFF

V: TRBV10-3
size: -
CDR3: CAISEGQGETQYF

V: TRBV20-1
size: -
CDR3: CSASARVNNEQFF

V: TRBV9
size: -
CDR3: CASSVAWGSGYEQYF

V: TRBV5-1
size: -
CDR3: CASSLGRPNTEAFF

V: TRBV7-9
size: few
CDR3: CASSLAAGSTPLHF

V: TRBV24-1
size: -
CDR3: CATSVASGNYNEQFF

V: TRBV6-5
size: -
CDR3: CASSADGSNQPQHF

V: TRBV5-5
size: -
CDR3: CASSFGMTGQPQHF

V: TRBV5-8
size: -
CDR3: CASRLPQGVNQPQHF

V: TRBV5-1
size: few
CDR3: CASSLDSGGTYEQYF

V: TRBV19
size: -
CDR3: CASSPQDRPSEAFF

V: TRBV5-5
size: -
CDR3: CASSLVGGGGEKLFF

V: TRBV10-2
size: -
CDR3: CASSEFTGLGKNIQYF

V: TRBV27
size: -
CDR3: CASSLKVGTGELFF

V: TRBV9
size: -
CDR3: CASSHFRGDYGYTF

V: TRBV14
size: -
CDR3: CASSQVRGRSTGELFF

V: TRBV19
size: -
CDR3: CASFTPGPLTEAFF

V: TRBV6-1
size: -
CDR3: CASSETGRGNTIYF

V: TRBV24-1
size: -
CDR3: CATSHAGAGNEKLFF

V: TRBV19
size: -
CDR3: CASRYSSYNSPLHF

V: TRBV2
size: -
CDR3: CASRADRAANTEAFF

V: TRBV6-5
size: -
CDR3: CANKGLSTDTQYF

V: TRBV5-4
size: -
CDR3: CASSLDSARNSPLHF

V: TRBV12-5
size: -
CDR3: CASGSRGDTEAFF

V: TRBV2
size: -
CDR3: CASSYGKNEQFF

V: TRBV5-1
size: once
CDR3: CASKRLAGGVRNEQFF

V: TRBV5-4
size: once
CDR3: CASSLGGGGLRRGYTF

V: TRBV2
size: -
CDR3: CASSVSGTEAFF

V: TRBV18
size: -
CDR3: CASSPPGISGGNTIYF

V: TRBV5-8
size: -
CDR3: CASSLEGSSYNEQFF

V: TRBV30
size: -
CDR3: CAWRLGKGQGGYTF

V: TRBV3-1/TRBV3-2
size: -
CDR3: CASNLQGPSGELFF

V: TRBV19
size: -
CDR3: CASSIAGPPWNTIYF